This T cell receptor beta chain is from a study of blood T cell repertoires in COVID-19. The wider study: The United States, Italy and Spain were the sources of the acute and convalescent COVID-19 samples. PBMCs, B-cell-depleted T cells, or T cells were the source of the cDNA or gDNA that made up the material.

With 5 bases clipped from V and 1 base from J, the junction kept 6 bases outside the gene matches. This CDR3 is 15 amino acids long. Germline CDR1 is LNHDA and CDR2 is SQIVND (reference sequence). Per the original methods: For nucleated cells, counts were estimated from reference gene primer amplification. TCRdb keeps only in-frame clones here, not all; method: immunoSEQ multiplex PCR. The V and J calls and clone size were taken over from that table, and D and trimming were inferred from the DNA. Of more than 300,000 clones in the sample, about four fifths were seen once. The TCR originated in a woman in her forties or fifties with acute or convalescent COVID-19. Material: peripheral blood. The chain is built from TRBV19 and TRBJ1-1; 8 bases agree with TRBD1. The DNA for the CDR3 is TGTGCCAGTAGTTCTTCGACAGGGGCGAACACTGAAGCTTTCTTT. Protein: CASSSSTGANTEAFF.